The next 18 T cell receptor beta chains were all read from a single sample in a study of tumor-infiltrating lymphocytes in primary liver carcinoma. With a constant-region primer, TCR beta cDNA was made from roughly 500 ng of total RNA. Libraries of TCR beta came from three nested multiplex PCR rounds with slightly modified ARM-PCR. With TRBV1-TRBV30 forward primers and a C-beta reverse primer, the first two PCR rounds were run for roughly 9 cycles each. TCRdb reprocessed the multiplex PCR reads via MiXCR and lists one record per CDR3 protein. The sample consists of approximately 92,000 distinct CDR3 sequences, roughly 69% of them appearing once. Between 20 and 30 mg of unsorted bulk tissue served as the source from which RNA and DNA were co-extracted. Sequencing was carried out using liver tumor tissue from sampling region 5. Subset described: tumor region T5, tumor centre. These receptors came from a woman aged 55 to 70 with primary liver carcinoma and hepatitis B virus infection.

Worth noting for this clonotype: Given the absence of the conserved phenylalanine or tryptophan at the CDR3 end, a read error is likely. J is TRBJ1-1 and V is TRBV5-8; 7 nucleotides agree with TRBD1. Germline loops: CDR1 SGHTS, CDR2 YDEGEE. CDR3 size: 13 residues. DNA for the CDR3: TGTGTCAGCGGCCGGACAGGAAACACTGAAGCTTTCCTT. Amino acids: CVSGRTGNTEAFL.

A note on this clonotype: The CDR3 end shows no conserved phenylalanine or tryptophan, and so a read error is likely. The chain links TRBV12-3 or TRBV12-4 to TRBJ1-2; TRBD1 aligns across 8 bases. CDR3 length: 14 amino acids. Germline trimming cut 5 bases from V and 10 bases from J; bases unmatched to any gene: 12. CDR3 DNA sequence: TGTGCCAGCAGTACAAATGGACAGGGCCGGGACTACACCTTG. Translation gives CASSTNGQGRDYTL.

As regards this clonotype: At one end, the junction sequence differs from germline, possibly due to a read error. CDR3 protein: CASSLNGWEHERYF. In nucleotides, the CDR3 is TGTGCCAGCAGCTTAAACGGGTGGGAGCACGAGCGGTACTTC. The gene calls are TRBV11-3 and TRBJ2-7, with a weak D call TRBD2 (5 bases). Germline V CDR1 and CDR2: SGHNT, YENEEA. The CDR3 is 14 residues long.

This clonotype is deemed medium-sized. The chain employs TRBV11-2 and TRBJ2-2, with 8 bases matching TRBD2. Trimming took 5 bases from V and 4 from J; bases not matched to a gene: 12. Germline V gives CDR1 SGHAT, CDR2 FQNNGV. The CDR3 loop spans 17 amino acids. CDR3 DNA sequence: TGTGCCAGCAGCCCCACGGGGAGCGGGAGTGCCACCGGGGAGCTGTTTTTT. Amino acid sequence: CASSPTGSGSATGELFF.

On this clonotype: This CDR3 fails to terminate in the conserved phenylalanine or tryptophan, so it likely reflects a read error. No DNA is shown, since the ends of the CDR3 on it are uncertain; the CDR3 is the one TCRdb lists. The CDR3 sequence: CASSSDQKRTPGVTQSL. This rearrangement joins TRBV28 to TRBJ2-5; TRBD1 is the table's D call and was not checked against the DNA. The germline V gene encodes CDR1 MDHEN and CDR2 SYDVKM. The CDR3 spans 17 amino acids, including both terminal residues.

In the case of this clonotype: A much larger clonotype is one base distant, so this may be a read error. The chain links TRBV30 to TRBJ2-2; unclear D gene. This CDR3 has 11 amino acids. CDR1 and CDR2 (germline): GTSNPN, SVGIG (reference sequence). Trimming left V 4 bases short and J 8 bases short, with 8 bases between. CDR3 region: CAWNAQGELFF. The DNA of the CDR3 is TGTGCCTGGAATGCTCAAGGGGAGCTGTTTTTT.

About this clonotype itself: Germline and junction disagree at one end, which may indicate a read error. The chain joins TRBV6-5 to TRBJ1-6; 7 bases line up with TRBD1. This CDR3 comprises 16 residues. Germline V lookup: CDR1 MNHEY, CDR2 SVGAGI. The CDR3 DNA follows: TGTGCCAACAGTCTACAGGGGTTGGCCTTTATTTCACCCCTCCACTTT. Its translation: CANSLQGLAFISPLHF.

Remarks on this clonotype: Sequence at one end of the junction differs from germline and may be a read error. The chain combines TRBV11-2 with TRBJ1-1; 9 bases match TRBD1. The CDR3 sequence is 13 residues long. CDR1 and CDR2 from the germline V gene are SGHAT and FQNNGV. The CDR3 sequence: CTSSRLDRGLAFF. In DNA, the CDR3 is TGTACCAGCAGCCGATTGGACAGGGGACTGGCTTTCTTT.

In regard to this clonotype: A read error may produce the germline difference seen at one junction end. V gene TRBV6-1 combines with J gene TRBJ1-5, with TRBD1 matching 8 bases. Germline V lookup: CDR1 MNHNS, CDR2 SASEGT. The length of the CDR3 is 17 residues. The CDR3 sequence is CASSGRGTRDRYQPQHF. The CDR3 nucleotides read TGTGCCAGCAGTGGTCGCGGGACCCGGGACAGGTATCAACCCCAGCATTTC.

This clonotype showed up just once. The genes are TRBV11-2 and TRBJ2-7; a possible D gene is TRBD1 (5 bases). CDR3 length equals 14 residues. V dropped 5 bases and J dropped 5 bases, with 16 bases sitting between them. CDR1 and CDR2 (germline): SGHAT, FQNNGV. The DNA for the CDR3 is TGTGCCAGCAGCAGGGGCAGGGTAGGGCACGAGCAGTACTTC. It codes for CASSRGRVGHEQYF. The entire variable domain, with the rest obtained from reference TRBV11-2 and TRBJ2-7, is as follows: EAGVAQSPRYKIIEKRQSVAFWCNPISGHATLYWYQQILGQGPKLLIQFQNNGVVDDSQLPKDRFSAERLKGVDSTLKIQPAKLEDSAVYLCASSRGRVGHEQYFGPGTRLTVT.

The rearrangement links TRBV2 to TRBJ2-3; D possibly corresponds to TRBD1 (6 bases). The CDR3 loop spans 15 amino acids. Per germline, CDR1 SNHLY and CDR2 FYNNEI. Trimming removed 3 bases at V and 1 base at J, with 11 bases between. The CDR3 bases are TGTGCCAGCAGTGAGTCGACAGGCCGCACAGATACGCAGTATTTT. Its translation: CASSESTGRTDTQYF.

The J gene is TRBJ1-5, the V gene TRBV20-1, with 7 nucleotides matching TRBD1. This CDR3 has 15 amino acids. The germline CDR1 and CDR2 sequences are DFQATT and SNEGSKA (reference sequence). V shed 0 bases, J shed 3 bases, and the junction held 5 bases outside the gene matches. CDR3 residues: CSARETGMVNQPQHF. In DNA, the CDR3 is TGCAGTGCTAGAGAGACAGGGATGGTCAATCAGCCCCAGCATTTT.

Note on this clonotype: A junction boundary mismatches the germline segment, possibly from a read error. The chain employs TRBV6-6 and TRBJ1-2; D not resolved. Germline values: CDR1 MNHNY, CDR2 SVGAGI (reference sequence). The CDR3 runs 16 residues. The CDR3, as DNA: TGTGCCAGCAGTTACCCGAGTGGCAGAACTGGTTATGGTTACACCTTC. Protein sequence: CASSYPSGRTGYGYTF.

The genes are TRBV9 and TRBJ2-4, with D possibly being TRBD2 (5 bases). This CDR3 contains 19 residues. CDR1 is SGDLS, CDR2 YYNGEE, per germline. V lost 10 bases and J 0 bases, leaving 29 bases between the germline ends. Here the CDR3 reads CAGSGFEGFTTLAKNIQYF. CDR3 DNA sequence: TGTGCCGGGTCGGGATTTGAGGGCTTCACTACACTAGCCAAAAACATTCAGTACTTC.

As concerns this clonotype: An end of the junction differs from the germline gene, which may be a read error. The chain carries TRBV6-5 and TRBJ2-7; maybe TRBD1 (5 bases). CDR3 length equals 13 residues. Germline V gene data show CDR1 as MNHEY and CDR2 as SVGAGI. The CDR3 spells CASSQDTGYDQYF. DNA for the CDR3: TGTGCCAGCAGTCAGGACACCGGATACGATCAGTACTTC.

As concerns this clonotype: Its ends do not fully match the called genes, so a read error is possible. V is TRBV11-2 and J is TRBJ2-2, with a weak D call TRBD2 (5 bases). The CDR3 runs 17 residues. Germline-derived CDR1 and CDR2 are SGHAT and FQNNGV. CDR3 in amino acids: CASSLRSVGDRYGELIF. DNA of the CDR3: TGTGCCAGCAGCCTCAGATCGGTTGGGGATAGATACGGGGAGCTGATTTTT.

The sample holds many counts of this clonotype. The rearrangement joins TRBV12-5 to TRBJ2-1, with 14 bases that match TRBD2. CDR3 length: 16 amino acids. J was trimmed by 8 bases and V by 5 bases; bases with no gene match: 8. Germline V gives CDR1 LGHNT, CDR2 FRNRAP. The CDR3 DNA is TGTGCTAGTGGTCCCGGACTAGCGGGAGGTTTCGATGAGCAGTTCTTC. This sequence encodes CASGPGLAGGFDEQFF.

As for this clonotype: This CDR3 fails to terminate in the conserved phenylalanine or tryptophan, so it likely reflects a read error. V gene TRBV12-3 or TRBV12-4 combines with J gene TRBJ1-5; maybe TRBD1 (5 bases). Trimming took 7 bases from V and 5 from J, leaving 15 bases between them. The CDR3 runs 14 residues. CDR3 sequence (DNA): TGTGCCAGCACTTCAGGGTCGGGGGATCAGCCCCAGCATATT. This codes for CASTSGSGDQPQHI.